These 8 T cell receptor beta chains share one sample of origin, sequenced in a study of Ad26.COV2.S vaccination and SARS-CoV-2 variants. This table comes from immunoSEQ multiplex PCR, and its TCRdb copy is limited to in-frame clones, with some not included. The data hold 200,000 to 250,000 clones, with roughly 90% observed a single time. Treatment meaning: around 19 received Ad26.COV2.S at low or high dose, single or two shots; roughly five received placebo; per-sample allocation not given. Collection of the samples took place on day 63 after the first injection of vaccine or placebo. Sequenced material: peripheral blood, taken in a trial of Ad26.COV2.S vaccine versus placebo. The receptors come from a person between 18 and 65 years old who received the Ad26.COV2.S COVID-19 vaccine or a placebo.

The CDR3 sequence: CASSDGGSSYNSPLHF. The CDR3 DNA reads TGTGCCAGCAGTGACGGGGGTAGCTCCTATAATTCACCCCTCCACTTT. The gene calls are TRBV28 and TRBJ1-6; perhaps TRBD1 as D (5 bases). CDR3 length: 16 residues. Per germline, CDR1 MDHEN and CDR2 SYDVKM. With 5 bases removed from V and 0 bases from J, the gap between germline ends came to 11 bases. Using reference TRBV28 and TRBJ1-6 for the parts outside the CDR3, the full variable domain is DVKVTQSSRYLVKRTGEKVFLECVQDMDHENMFWYRQDPGLGLRLIYFSYDVKMKEKGDIPEGYSVSREKKERFSLILESASTNQTSMYLCASSDGGSSYNSPLHFGNGTRLTVT.

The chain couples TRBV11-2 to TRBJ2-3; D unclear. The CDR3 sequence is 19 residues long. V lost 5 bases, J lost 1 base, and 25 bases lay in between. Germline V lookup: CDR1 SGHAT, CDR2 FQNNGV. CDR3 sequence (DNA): TGTGCCAGCAGCGGCCCTTTAAGAGTTGGACCTAGGGGCACAGATACGCAGTATTTT. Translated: CASSGPLRVGPRGTDTQYF.

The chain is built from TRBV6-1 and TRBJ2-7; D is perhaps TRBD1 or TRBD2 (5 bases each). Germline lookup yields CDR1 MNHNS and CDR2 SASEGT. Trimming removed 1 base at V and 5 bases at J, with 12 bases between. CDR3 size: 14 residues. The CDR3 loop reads CASSEGLGRDEQYF. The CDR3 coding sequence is TGTGCCAGCAGTGAAGGGCTGGGACGGGACGAGCAGTACTTC.

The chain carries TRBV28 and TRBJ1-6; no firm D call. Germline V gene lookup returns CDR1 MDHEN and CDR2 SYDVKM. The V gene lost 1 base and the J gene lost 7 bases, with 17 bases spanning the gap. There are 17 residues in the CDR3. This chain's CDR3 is CASSLFSRTYYNSPLHF. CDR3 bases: TGTGCCAGCAGTTTATTTAGTCGAACTTATTACAATTCACCCCTCCACTTT.

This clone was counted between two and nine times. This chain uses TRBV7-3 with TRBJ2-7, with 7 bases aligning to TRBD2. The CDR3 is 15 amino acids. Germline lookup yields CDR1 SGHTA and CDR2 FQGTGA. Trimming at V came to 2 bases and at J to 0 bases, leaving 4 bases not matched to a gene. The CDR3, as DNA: TGTGCCAGCAGCTTATTAGCGGGTCTCTCCTACGAGCAGTACTTC. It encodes CASSLLAGLSYEQYF.

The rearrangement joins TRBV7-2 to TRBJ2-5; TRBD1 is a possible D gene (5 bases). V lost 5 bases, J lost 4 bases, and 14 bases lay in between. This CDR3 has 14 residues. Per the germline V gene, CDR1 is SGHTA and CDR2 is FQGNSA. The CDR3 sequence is CASSPTALGETQYF. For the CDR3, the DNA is TGTGCCAGCAGCCCGACAGCGTTGGGAGAGACCCAGTACTTC.

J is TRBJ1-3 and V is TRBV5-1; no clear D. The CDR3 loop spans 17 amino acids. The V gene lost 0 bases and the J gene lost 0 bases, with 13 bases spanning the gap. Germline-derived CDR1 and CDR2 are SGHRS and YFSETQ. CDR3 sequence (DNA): TGCGCCAGCAGCTTGGCCGGACCGGAATTCTCTGGAAACACCATATATTTT. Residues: CASSLAGPEFSGNTIYF.

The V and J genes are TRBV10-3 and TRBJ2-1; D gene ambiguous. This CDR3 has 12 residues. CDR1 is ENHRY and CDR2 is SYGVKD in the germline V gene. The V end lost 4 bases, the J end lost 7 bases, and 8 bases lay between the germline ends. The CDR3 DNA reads TGTGCCATCAGTGGAATTCAGAATGAGCAGTTCTTC. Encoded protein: CAISGIQNEQFF.